Shown below are 15 T cell receptor beta chains from a single sample sequenced in a study of T cells in localized non-small cell lung cancer. TCRdb's copy holds only in-frame clones and misses some; the assay was immunoSEQ multiplex PCR. The sample contains around 50,000 clones, 86% of which appear only once. Specimen: peripheral blood, collected before any cancer treatment. Every receptor here comes from a woman aged 40 to 75 with stage I lung adenocarcinoma.

This rearrangement joins TRBV19 to TRBJ1-4; the D gene is possibly TRBD1 (5 bases). Germline assignment: CDR1 LNHDA and CDR2 SQIVND (reference sequence). The CDR3 totals 13 residues. Trimming left V 2 bases short and J 8 bases short, with 9 bases between. In nucleotides, the CDR3 is TGTGCCAGTAGTATACAGGGAGTAGAAAAACTGTTTTTT. It translates to CASSIQGVEKLFF.

Only a few counts were recorded for this clone. This chain connects TRBV7-9 to TRBJ1-3; no firm D call. CDR3 length: 14 amino acids. Germline assignment: CDR1 SEHNR and CDR2 FQNEAQ (reference sequence). The V and J ends lost 9 bases and 0 bases respectively, with 12 bases between them. The CDR3 region has the DNA TGTGCCAGTCGACCCGGTAGCTCTGGAAACACCATATATTTT. This translates into CASRPGSSGNTIYF.

The rearrangement links TRBV21-1 to TRBJ1-5; the D segment call TRBD1 is taken from the table without a DNA check. TRBV21-1 is a listed pseudogene. This CDR3 contains 17 residues. The CDR3 DNA is TGTGCCAGCATGGCGACAGGGGGCAGGGGAAGCAATCAGCCCCAGCATTTT. This gives the protein CASMATGGRGSNQPQHF.

This clone was found once. V gene TRBV19 combines with J gene TRBJ1-2; no reliable D call. Trimming removed 5 bases from V and 2 bases from J, with 9 bases in between. Germline CDR1 is LNHDA and CDR2 is SQIVND (reference sequence). There are 13 residues in the CDR3. The CDR3 region has the DNA TGTGCCAGTAGTGACCTACAGAACTATGGCTACACCTTC. It yields the protein CASSDLQNYGYTF.

This chain links TRBV15 with TRBJ1-2, with 9 bases lining up with TRBD1. The CDR3 totals 15 residues. Germline V CDR1 and CDR2: LNHNV, YYDKDF (reference sequence). Trimming at V came to 3 bases and at J to 6 bases, leaving 8 bases not matched to a gene. The chain's CDR3 is CATSRIGTGLDGYTF. In nucleotides, the CDR3 is TGTGCCACCAGCAGGATCGGGACAGGGTTGGATGGCTACACCTTC.

The chain carries TRBV21-1 and TRBJ1-1; the D call TRBD1 from the table was never checked on the DNA. TRBV21-1 constitutes a pseudogene. The CDR3 length is 16 residues. The CDR3 reads CASSKRSQGYSTEAFF. CDR3 nucleotides: TGTGCCAGCAGCAAAAGGAGTCAGGGGTATAGCACTGAAGCTTTCTTT.

V usage is TRBV7-2 and J usage is TRBJ2-4, with 10 bases that match TRBD1. This CDR3 is built from 14 residues. CDR1 is SGHTA, CDR2 FQGNSA, per germline. With 10 bases clipped from V and 7 bases from J, the junction kept 10 bases outside the gene matches. As DNA, the CDR3 is TGTGCCACCTCCCGGGACAGGGGTTCCAACATTCAGTACTTC. It yields the protein CATSRDRGSNIQYF.

The chain carries TRBV9 and TRBJ2-5, with D perhaps given as TRBD1 or TRBD2 (7 bases each). V was trimmed by 5 bases and J by 5 bases, leaving 16 bases between them. Germline V CDR1 and CDR2: SGDLS, YYNGEE. This CDR3 has 14 residues. CDR3 protein: CASRSDREGETQYF. Written as DNA, the CDR3 is TGTGCCAGCAGAAGTGACAGGGAGGGGGAGACCCAGTACTTC. Drawing the rest from reference TRBV9 and TRBJ2-5, the complete variable domain is DSGVTQTPKHLITATGQRVTLRCSPRSGDLSVYWYQQSLDQGLQFLIQYYNGEERAKGNILERFSAQQFPDLHSELNLSSLELGDSALYFCASRSDREGETQYFGPGTRLLVL.

This clone appeared a single time. The chain employs TRBV7-2 and TRBJ2-5; maybe TRBD2 (6 bases). Trimming removed 4 bases at V and 5 bases at J, with 8 bases between. Germline V CDR1 and CDR2: SGHTA, FQGNSA. The CDR3 extends over 12 amino acids. Here the CDR3 DNA reads TGTGCCAGCAGCTCTGGGGGGGAGACCCAGTACTTC. Encoded protein: CASSSGGETQYF.

This sequence joins TRBV10-3 and TRBJ2-1; 7 bases fit TRBD1. There are 15 residues in the CDR3. Germline V gene lookup returns CDR1 ENHRY and CDR2 SYGVKD. The V and J ends lost 6 bases and 1 base, in that order; junction bases with no gene match: 6. CDR3: CAIRQDRASYNEQFF. In nucleotides, the CDR3 is TGTGCCATCAGACAAGACAGGGCGTCCTACAATGAGCAGTTCTTC.

The sample holds a few counts of this clone. The chain employs TRBV30 and TRBJ1-1; no firm D call. There are 13 residues in the CDR3. V lost 4 bases to trimming and J lost 5 bases, with 14 bases between them. Germline assignment: CDR1 GTSNPN and CDR2 SVGIG (reference sequence). CDR3 bases: TGTGCCTGGACAGCAGGCTTGGGGACTGAAGCTTTCTTT. It translates to CAWTAGLGTEAFF.

The chain recombines TRBV7-9 with TRBJ2-1; either TRBD1 or TRBD2 may fit D (5 bases each). Germline-derived CDR1 and CDR2 are SEHNR and FQNEAQ (reference sequence). CDR3 length: 14 amino acids. Trimming pared 7 bases from V and 4 bases from J, leaving 14 bases between. The CDR3 nucleotides read TGTGCCAGCAACCCCTCGGGACCGTACAATGAGCAGTTCTTC. Encoded protein: CASNPSGPYNEQFF.

This chain links TRBV19 with TRBJ2-1; possible D gene TRBD1, 7 bases. Trimming stripped 3 bases from V and 9 bases from J, with 9 bases between. Germline loops: CDR1 LNHDA, CDR2 SQIVND (reference sequence). CDR3 length equals 12 residues. CDR3 bases: TGTGCCAGTAGTATGCGGGACAGTGAGCAGTTCTTC. Its protein product is CASSMRDSEQFF. Looking up the rest from reference TRBV19 and TRBJ2-1 gives the full variable domain: DGGITQSPKYLFRKEGQNVTLSCEQNLNHDAMYWYRQDPGQGLRLIYYSQIVNDFQKGDIAEGYSVSREKKESFPLTVTSAQKNPTAFYLCASSMRDSEQFFGPGTRLTVL.

This chain uses TRBV19 with TRBJ1-4, with D uncertain. Trimming shortened V by 7 bases and J by 8 bases, and 11 bases separated the two germline ends. Germline values: CDR1 LNHDA, CDR2 SQIVND (reference sequence). The length of the CDR3 is 12 residues. The CDR3 nucleotides are TGTGCCAGTAACCGACGGGAGGAAAAACTGTTTTTT. Translating gives CASNRREEKLFF.

Written as DNA, the CDR3 is TGTGCCAGCAGCCCAGAGGCGGGCCAGCCCCAGCATTTT. It yields the protein CASSPEAGQPQHF. V gene TRBV7-3 combines with J gene TRBJ1-5, with unresolved D. V was clipped by 5 bases and J by 7 bases, with 12 bases between them. This CDR3 has 13 residues. Germline assignment: CDR1 SGHTA and CDR2 FQGTGA.